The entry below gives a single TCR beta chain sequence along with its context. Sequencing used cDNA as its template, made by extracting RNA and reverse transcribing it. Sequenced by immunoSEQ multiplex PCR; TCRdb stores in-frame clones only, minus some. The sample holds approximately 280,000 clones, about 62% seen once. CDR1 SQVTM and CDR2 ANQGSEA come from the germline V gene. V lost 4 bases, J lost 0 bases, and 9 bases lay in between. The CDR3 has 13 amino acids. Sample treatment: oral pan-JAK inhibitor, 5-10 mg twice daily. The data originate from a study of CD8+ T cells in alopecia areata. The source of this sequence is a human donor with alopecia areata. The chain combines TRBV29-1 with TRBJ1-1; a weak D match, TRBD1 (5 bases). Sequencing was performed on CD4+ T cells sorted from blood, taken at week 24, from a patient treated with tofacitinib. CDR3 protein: CSVAGNMNTEAFF. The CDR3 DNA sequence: TGCAGCGTTGCAGGGAATATGAACACTGAAGCTTTCTTT.